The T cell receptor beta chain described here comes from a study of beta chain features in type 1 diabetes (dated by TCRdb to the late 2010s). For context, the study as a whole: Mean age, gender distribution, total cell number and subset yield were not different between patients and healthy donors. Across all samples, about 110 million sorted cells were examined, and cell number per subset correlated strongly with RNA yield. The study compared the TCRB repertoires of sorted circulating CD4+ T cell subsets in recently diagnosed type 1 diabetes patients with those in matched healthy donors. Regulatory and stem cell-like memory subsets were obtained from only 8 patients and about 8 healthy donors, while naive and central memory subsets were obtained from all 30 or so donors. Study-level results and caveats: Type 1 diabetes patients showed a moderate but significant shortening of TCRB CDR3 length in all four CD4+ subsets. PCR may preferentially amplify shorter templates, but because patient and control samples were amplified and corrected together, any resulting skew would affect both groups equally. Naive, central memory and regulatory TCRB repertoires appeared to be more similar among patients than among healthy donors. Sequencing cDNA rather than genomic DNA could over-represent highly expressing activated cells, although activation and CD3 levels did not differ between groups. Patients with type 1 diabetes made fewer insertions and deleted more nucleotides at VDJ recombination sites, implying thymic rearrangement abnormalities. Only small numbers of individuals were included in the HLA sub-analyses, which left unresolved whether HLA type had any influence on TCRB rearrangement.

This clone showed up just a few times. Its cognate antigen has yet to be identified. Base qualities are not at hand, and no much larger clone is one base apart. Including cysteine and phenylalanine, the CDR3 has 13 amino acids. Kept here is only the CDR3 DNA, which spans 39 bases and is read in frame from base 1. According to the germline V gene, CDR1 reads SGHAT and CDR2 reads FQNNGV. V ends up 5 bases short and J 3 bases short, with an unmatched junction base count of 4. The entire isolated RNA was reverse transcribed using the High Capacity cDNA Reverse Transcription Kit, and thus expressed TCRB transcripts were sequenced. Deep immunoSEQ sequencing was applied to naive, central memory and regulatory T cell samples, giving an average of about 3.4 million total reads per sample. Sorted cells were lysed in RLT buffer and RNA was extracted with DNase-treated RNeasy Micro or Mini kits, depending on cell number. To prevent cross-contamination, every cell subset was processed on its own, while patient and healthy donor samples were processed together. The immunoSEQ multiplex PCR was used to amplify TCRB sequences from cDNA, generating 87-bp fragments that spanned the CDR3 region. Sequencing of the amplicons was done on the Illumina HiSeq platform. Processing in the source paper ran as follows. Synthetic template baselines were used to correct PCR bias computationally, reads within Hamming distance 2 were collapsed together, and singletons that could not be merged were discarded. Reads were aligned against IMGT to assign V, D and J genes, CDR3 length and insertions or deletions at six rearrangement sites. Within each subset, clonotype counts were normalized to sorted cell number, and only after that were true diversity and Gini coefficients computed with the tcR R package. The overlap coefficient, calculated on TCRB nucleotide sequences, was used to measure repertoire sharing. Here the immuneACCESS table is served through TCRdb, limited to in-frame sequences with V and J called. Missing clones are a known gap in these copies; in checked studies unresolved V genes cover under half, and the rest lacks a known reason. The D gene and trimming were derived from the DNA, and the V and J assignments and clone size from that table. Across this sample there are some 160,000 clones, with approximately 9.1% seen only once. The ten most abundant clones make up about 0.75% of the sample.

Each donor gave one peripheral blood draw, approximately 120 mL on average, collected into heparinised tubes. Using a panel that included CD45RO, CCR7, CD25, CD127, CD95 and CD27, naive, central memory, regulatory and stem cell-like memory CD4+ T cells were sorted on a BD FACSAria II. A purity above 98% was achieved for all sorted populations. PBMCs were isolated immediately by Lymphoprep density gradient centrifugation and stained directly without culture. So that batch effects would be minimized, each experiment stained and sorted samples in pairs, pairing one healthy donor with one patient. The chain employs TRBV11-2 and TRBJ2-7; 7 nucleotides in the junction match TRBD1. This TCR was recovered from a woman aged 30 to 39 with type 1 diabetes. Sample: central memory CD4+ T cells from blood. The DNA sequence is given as TGTGCCAGCAGCCCGACAGGGTTCTACGAGCAGTACTTC. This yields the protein CASSPTGFYEQYF.